This T cell receptor beta chain was profiled in a study of post-analysis software for immune sequencing data. Study-wide background: The cohort encompassed relapsing-remitting, secondary progressive and progressive-relapsing multiple sclerosis disease courses.

General study findings and limits: Batch-mates among the samples co-clustered strongly by F measure. Normalized Chao1 diversity was significantly reduced in patients versus controls.

With respect to this clonotype: Its matching antigen is unknown.

Each TCR beta cDNA library carried unique molecular identifiers. TCRdb re-called the PCR reads through MiXCR, storing one row per CDR3 protein. The sample lists 750,000 to 950,000 distinct CDR3 sequences; more than 45% were seen once. This TCR came from a girl aged 10 to 17 with multiple sclerosis. Sequencing was done on a sample of blood.

CDR3 coding DNA: TGTGCCAGCAGTTCCGTGGCCAGGTCCAAAAACATTCAGTACTTC. It is translated as CASSSVARSKNIQYF. The chain couples TRBV12-3 or TRBV12-4 to TRBJ2-4; D is unresolved. V was pared by 4 bases and J by 2 bases, with 12 bases between. The CDR3 runs 15 residues.